This TCR beta chain came from a study of blood T cell repertoires in COVID-19. Looking at the study overall: Some COVID-19 samples were acute and others convalescent; all came from the United States, Italy and Spain. Sample material is recorded as cDNA or gDNA derived from T cells, B-cell-depleted T cells, or PBMCs.

Original handling: Using reference gene primer amplification, nucleated cell counts were estimated. The table came from immunoSEQ multiplex PCR; TCRdb's copy has only in-frame clones and leaves some out. Clone size and the V and J calls come from that table; the DNA yielded D and trimming. The sample consists of about 200,000 clones, roughly 90% of them appearing once. The germline V gene has CDR1 MDHEN and CDR2 SYDVKM. The CDR3 length is 11 residues. Germline trimming cut 7 bases from V and 8 bases from J; bases unmatched to any gene: 4. Sequencing was done on a sample of peripheral blood. The gene calls are TRBV28 and TRBJ1-1; TRBD1 agrees at 7 bases. The sequence was collected from a man aged 55 to 69 who had recovered from COVID-19. CDR3 loop: CASILGGEAFF. DNA of the CDR3: TGTGCCAGCATCCTAGGGGGCGAAGCTTTCTTT.